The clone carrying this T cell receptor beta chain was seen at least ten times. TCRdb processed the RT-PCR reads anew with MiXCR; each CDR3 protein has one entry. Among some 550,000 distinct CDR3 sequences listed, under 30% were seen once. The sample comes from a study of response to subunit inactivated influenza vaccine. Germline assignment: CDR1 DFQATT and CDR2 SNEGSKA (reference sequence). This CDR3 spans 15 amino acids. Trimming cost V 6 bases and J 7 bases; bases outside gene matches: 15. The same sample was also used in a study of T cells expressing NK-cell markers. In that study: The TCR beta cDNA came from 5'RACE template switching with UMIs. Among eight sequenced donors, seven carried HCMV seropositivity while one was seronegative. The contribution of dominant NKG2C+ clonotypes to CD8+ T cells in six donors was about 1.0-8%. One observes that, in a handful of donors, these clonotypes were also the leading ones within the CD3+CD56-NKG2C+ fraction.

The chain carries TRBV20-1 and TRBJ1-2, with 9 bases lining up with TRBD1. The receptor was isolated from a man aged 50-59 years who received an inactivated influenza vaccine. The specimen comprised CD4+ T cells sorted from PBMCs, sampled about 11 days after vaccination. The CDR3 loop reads CSAPRRDRDLGGYTF. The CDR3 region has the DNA TGCAGTGCCCCTCGCCGGGACAGGGATCTGGGTGGCTACACCTTC.